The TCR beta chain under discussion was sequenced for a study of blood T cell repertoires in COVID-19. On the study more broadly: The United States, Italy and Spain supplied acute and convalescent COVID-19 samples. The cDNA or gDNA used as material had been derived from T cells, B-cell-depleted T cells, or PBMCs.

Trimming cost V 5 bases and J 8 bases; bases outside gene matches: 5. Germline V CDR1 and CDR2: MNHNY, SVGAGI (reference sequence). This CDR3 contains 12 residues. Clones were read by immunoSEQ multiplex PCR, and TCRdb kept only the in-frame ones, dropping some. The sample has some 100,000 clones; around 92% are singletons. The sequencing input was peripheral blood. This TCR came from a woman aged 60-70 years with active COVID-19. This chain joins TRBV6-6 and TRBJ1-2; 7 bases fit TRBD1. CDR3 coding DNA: TGTGCCAGCAGTGACAGGGCGAGGGGCTACACCTTC. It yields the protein CASSDRARGYTF.